This T cell receptor beta chain comes out of a study of blood T cell repertoires in COVID-19. The wider study: Researchers got acute and convalescent COVID-19 samples from the United States, Italy and Spain.

Authors' methods: By means of reference gene primer amplification, nucleated cell counts were estimated. Only in-frame clones appear in the TCRdb table, and some are missing; sequencing was by immunoSEQ multiplex PCR. From that table come the V and J calls and clone size; the DNA was used to work out D and trimming. This table has more than 65,000 clones, roughly 87% appearing once. Germline V CDR1 and CDR2: SGHRS, YFSETQ. The CDR3 length is 16 residues. Trimming stripped 3 bases from V and 0 bases from J, with 13 bases between. The chain has TRBV5-1 and TRBJ2-1; a possible D gene is TRBD2 (7 bases). The specimen was peripheral blood. The clonotype comes from a woman at least 80 years old with acute or convalescent COVID-19. The CDR3 loop is CASSYGGGSSYNEQFF. CDR3 coding DNA: TGCGCCAGCAGCTATGGGGGCGGGAGCTCCTACAATGAGCAGTTCTTC. Complete variable domain (other parts from reference TRBV5-1 and TRBJ2-1): KAGVTQTPRYLIKTRGQQVTLSCSPISGHRSVSWYQQTPGQGLQFLFEYFSETQRNKGNFPGRFSGRQFSNSRSEMNVSTLELGDSALYLCASSYGGGSSYNEQFFGPGTRLTVL.